The 28 T cell receptor beta chains reported below all come from one sample, sequenced in a study of vaccination effects on CD4 cells after COVID-19. Repertoires were generated with immunoSEQ multiplex PCR, while TCRdb's copy carries only in-frame clones and drops some. The data show about 50,000 clones, with 65% to 75% seen just once and about 5% held by the top ten. Culture proceeded for nine to eleven days, and CD4+ T cells were then isolated. Infection dated between March and December 2020, before the Alpha, Beta and Delta variants reached the United States. Each person got two doses of an mRNA SARS-CoV-2 vaccine, BNT162b2 or mRNA-1273. Their antigens are not known. The sequencing here drew on CD4+ T cells from PBMCs cultured without peptide, taken after COVID-19 vaccination. These receptors were collected from a human donor who had a prior SARS-CoV-2 infection.

The sample holds one count of this clone. The V gene is TRBV4-1, the J gene TRBJ2-4, with TRBD2 matching 10 bases. V dropped 1 base and J dropped 9; count of bases not matched to a gene: 9. The CDR3 has 16 amino acids. The V gene's germline CDR1 is MGHRA and CDR2 YSYEKL. CDR3 amino acids: CASSQVRLAGAVIQYF. The CDR3, as DNA: TGCGCCAGCAGCCAAGTCCGGCTAGCGGGAGCTGTCATTCAGTACTTC.

The chain joins TRBV2 to TRBJ2-5, with D perhaps TRBD1 (6 bases). Germline CDR1 reads SNHLY; CDR2 reads FYNNEI. With 11 bases removed from V and 5 bases from J, the gap between germline ends came to 21 bases. The CDR3 loop spans 14 amino acids. The CDR3 coding sequence is TGTGCCGGGCAGCTTCAACAGGGCGGGGAGACCCAGTACTTC. It translates to CAGQLQQGGETQYF.

V usage is TRBV6-6 and J usage is TRBJ2-2; 11 bases agree with TRBD1. The CDR3 extends over 17 amino acids. J gave up 5 bases and V 5 bases, and 10 bases lay outside the gene matches. The V gene's germline CDR1 is MNHNY and CDR2 SVGAGI (reference sequence). In DNA form, the CDR3 reads TGTGCCAGCAGTCCGGGGACAGGGGGGGGTCAAACCGGGGAGCTGTTTTTT. Amino acids: CASSPGTGGGQTGELFF.

This clone was detected once. The chain joins TRBV28 to TRBJ1-4; possible D gene TRBD1, 6 bases. Trimming stripped 4 bases from V and 12 bases from J, with 18 bases between. The CDR3 is made up of 14 amino acids. Germline V gene lookup returns CDR1 MDHEN and CDR2 SYDVKM. The CDR3 nucleotides are TGTGCCAGCAGTTACCTCGCAGGGGAGGTTGAACTGTTTTTT. It codes for CASSYLAGEVELFF.

This rearrangement joins TRBV24-1 to TRBJ2-2; D gene uncertain. This CDR3 has 14 amino acids. The V gene's germline CDR1 is KGHDR and CDR2 SFDVKD. CDR3 region: CATRGRSNTGELFF. The CDR3 coding sequence is TGTGCTACCCGAGGCAGATCGAACACCGGGGAGCTGTTTTTT.

The V call is TRBV12-2, the J call TRBJ2-2. TRBV12-2 is a pseudogene locus. The CDR3 has 21 residues. As DNA, the CDR3 is TGTGCAAGTCGCCCTCCAGGGGGGGTAGTTGTATTTGGTCGGCACACCGGGGAGCTGTTTTTT. Its protein product is CASRPPGGVVVFGRHTGELFF.

This clone has just a few counts. The V gene is TRBV20-1, the J gene TRBJ2-7, with D hard to call. The germline V gene encodes CDR1 DFQATT and CDR2 SNEGSKA (reference sequence). Trimming took off 2 bases at V and 9 bases at J, with 11 bases between the two ends. The CDR3 is 11 amino acids. CDR3 sequence (DNA): TGCAGTGCTAGAATCGGGCCGAGGCAGTACTTC. It encodes CSARIGPRQYF.

The rearrangement uses TRBV9 and TRBJ2-7, with TRBD1 matching over 8 bases. Trimming at V came to 4 bases and at J to 2 bases, leaving 5 bases not matched to a gene. CDR1 and CDR2 (germline): SGDLS, YYNGEE. The CDR3 spans 14 residues. The CDR3 loop is CASSMTGQAYEQYF. CDR3 bases: TGTGCCAGCAGCATGACGGGACAGGCCTACGAGCAGTACTTC.

This clone was seen just once. The chain is built from TRBV5-1 and TRBJ2-3; TRBD2 aligns across 8 bases. Germline loops: CDR1 SGHRS, CDR2 YFSETQ. The CDR3 sequence is 14 residues long. V dropped 7 bases and J dropped 3; count of bases not matched to a gene: 7. CDR3 nucleotides: TGCGCCAGCCGGAGCGGGAGTAGGACAGATACGCAGTATTTT. This encodes CASRSGSRTDTQYF.

J is TRBJ2-3 and V is TRBV6-1; 16 bases map to TRBD2. Germline CDR1 and CDR2: MNHNS and SASEGT. The CDR3 is made up of 16 amino acids. V trimming: 3 bases; J trimming: 11 bases; junction bases outside the gene matches: 8. The CDR3 loop reads CASSDTGLAGGGRQYF. The CDR3 nucleotides read TGTGCCAGCAGTGATACGGGACTAGCGGGGGGGGGCAGGCAGTATTTT.

J is TRBJ2-6 and V is TRBV9; D gene uncertain. The germline V gene has CDR1 SGDLS and CDR2 YYNGEE. Trimming shortened V by 7 bases and J by 1 base, and 12 bases separated the two germline ends. The CDR3 is 15 residues long. The CDR3 reads CASSLFSSGANVLTF. CDR3 DNA: TGTGCCAGCTCCCTTTTTTCATCTGGGGCCAACGTCCTGACTTTC.

The V and J genes are TRBV5-1 and TRBJ2-3; 7 bases match TRBD1. Per germline, CDR1 SGHRS and CDR2 YFSETQ. CDR3 length: 14 residues. Trimming at V came to 3 bases and at J to 4 bases, leaving 5 bases not matched to a gene. CDR3 residues: CASSSGQASDTQYF. The CDR3, as DNA: TGCGCCAGCAGCTCCGGACAGGCTTCAGATACGCAGTATTTT.

The chain couples TRBV11-3 to TRBJ2-1; tentatively, D is TRBD2 (6 bases). Trimming pared 0 bases from V and 2 bases from J, leaving 14 bases between. The CDR3 contains 17 residues. Per the germline V gene, CDR1 is SGHNT and CDR2 is YENEEA. CDR3 residues: CASSLDRWGRPYNEQFF. The CDR3, as DNA: TGTGCCAGCAGCTTAGATCGGTGGGGGAGGCCCTACAATGAGCAGTTCTTC.

V is TRBV3-1 (or the pseudogene TRBV3-2) and J is TRBJ2-7, with 9 bases lining up with TRBD2. Germline loops: CDR1 LGHDT, CDR2 YNNKEL (reference sequence). J lost 3 bases, V lost 3 bases, and 3 bases had no gene match. The CDR3 runs 14 residues. The CDR3 loop reads CASSHSGGNYEQYF. The CDR3 DNA is TGTGCCAGCAGCCATAGCGGGGGAAACTACGAGCAGTACTTC.

The V gene is TRBV3-1 (or the pseudogene TRBV3-2), the J gene TRBJ2-7; 9 bases map to TRBD1. V was pared by 0 bases and J by 5 bases, with 5 bases of the junction left unmatched. Germline V gene sequence: CDR1 LGHDT, CDR2 YNNKEL (reference sequence). CDR3 length equals 15 residues. The CDR3 region is CASSQEDRGRDEQYF. The CDR3 nucleotides read TGTGCCAGCAGCCAAGAGGACAGGGGAAGAGACGAGCAGTACTTC.

This clone has only one observation. This chain links TRBV5-6 with TRBJ2-3; D gene ambiguous. V was trimmed by 2 bases and J by 0 bases, leaving 16 bases between them. Germline CDR1 SGHDT, CDR2 YYEEEE. This CDR3 is 17 amino acids long. The CDR3 nucleotides are TGTGCCAGCAGCTTTGTGGGCCGTCCCATTAGCACAGATACGCAGTATTTT. Its protein product is CASSFVGRPISTDTQYF.

This sequence joins TRBV4-2 and TRBJ1-1; D gene ambiguous. Trimming took off 0 bases at V and 4 bases at J, with 9 bases between the two ends. CDR1 is LGHNA and CDR2 is YNFKEQ in the germline V gene. The CDR3 contains 14 residues. CDR3 protein: CASSQESRATEAFF. The CDR3 bases are TGTGCCAGCAGCCAAGAATCTCGGGCCACTGAAGCTTTCTTT.

The V call is TRBV6-2 or TRBV6-3, the J call TRBJ2-3, with 9 bases lining up with TRBD1. CDR3 length: 14 amino acids. The V segment lost 4 bases and the J segment 4 bases; nucleotides outside the gene matches: 3. Germline CDR1 and CDR2: MNHEY and SVGEGT. The CDR3 region is CASSLGQGADTQYF. CDR3 coding DNA: TGTGCCAGCAGTTTGGGACAGGGTGCAGATACGCAGTATTTT.

This chain connects TRBV30 to TRBJ2-5; a weak D match, TRBD1 (6 bases). This CDR3 is 13 amino acids long. V was cut by 8 bases and J by 5 bases, with 18 bases left in between. Germline values: CDR1 GTSNPN, CDR2 SVGIG (reference sequence). CDR3 region: CALGQGSGETQYF. The CDR3, as DNA: TGTGCCCTCGGGCAGGGGAGTGGGGAGACCCAGTACTTC.

The gene calls are TRBV2 and TRBJ1-5; D is unresolved. V dropped 3 bases and J dropped 0 bases, with 12 bases sitting between them. The CDR3 consists of 16 residues. The V gene's germline CDR1 is SNHLY and CDR2 FYNNEI. The CDR3 spells CASSEARTYSNQPQHF. CDR3 coding DNA: TGTGCCAGCAGTGAGGCACGGACGTATAGCAATCAGCCCCAGCATTTT. Drawing the rest from reference TRBV2 and TRBJ1-5, the complete variable domain is EPEVTQTPSHQVTQMGQEVILRCVPISNHLYFYWYRQILGQKVEFLVSFYNNEISEKSEIFDDQFSVERPDGSNFTLKIRSTKLEDSAMYFCASSEARTYSNQPQHFGDGTRLSIL.

The chain combines TRBV7-9 with TRBJ2-1, with 13 positions matching TRBD2. Trimming removed 6 bases from V and 7 bases from J; junction bases left unmatched: 0. The V gene's germline CDR1 is SEHNR and CDR2 FQNEAQ (reference sequence). There are 13 residues in the CDR3. The CDR3 nucleotides read TGTGCCAGCAGACTAGCGGGAGGGAATGAGCAGTTCTTC. It encodes CASRLAGGNEQFF.

J is TRBJ2-2 and V is TRBV7-3, with no clear D. This CDR3 has 13 amino acids. Trimming cost V 2 bases and J 3 bases, with 4 bases left between them. CDR1 and CDR2 (germline): SGHTA, FQGTGA. CDR3 nucleotide sequence: TGTGCCAGCAGCTTACAAGACACCGGGGAGCTGTTTTTT. It encodes CASSLQDTGELFF.

V is TRBV18 and J is TRBJ1-1; possibly TRBD1 for D (5 bases). Trimming cost V 3 bases and J 10 bases, with 18 bases left between them. This CDR3 contains 14 residues. The germline gives CDR1 KGHSH, CDR2 LQKENI. CDR3 amino acids: CASSPTDTGLAAFF. DNA for the CDR3: TGTGCCAGCTCACCCACGGACACGGGGTTGGCAGCTTTCTTT.

J is TRBJ1-4 and V is TRBV15; the D is unclear. Germline CDR1 LNHNV, CDR2 YYDKDF (reference sequence). The V end lost 2 bases, the J end lost 5 bases, and 9 bases lay between the germline ends. There are 14 residues in the CDR3. This CDR3 reads CATSRQATNEKLFF. The DNA for the CDR3 is TGTGCCACCAGCAGACAGGCTACGAATGAAAAACTGTTTTTT.

The chain joins TRBV19 to TRBJ2-6; no clear D gene. The CDR3 loop spans 13 amino acids. Trimming removed 6 bases from V and 0 bases from J, with 3 bases in between. Looked up from germline, CDR1 is LNHDA and CDR2 is SQIVND (reference sequence). This CDR3 is CASRFSGANVLTF. DNA for the CDR3: TGTGCCAGTAGGTTCTCTGGGGCCAACGTCCTGACTTTC.

The chain is built from TRBV5-4 and TRBJ1-6, with 7 bases matching TRBD1. Germline CDR1 is SGHNT and CDR2 is YYREEE (reference sequence). J gave up 5 bases and V 3 bases, and 14 bases lay outside the gene matches. The CDR3 contains 18 residues. Written as DNA, the CDR3 is TGTGCCAGCAGCTCGGGCTATGGGTGGGACAGTGATAATTCACCCCTCCACTTT. Encoded protein: CASSSGYGWDSDNSPLHF.

This chain's CDR3 is CASSLGGAWGYTF. The CDR3 coding sequence is TGTGCCAGCAGCTTGGGAGGGGCTTGGGGCTACACCTTC. The genes are TRBV5-4 and TRBJ1-2, with a tentative D call TRBD1 (5 bases). CDR3 length equals 13 residues. Germline lookup yields CDR1 SGHNT and CDR2 YYREEE (reference sequence). V lost 0 bases and J lost 8, with 11 bases in between.

V and J are TRBV18 and TRBJ1-2; 10 bases align to TRBD1. Germline lookup yields CDR1 KGHSH and CDR2 LQKENI. J was trimmed by 5 bases and V by 5 bases; bases with no gene match: 5. The CDR3 spans 14 residues. CDR3 nucleotide sequence: TGTGCCAGCTCAACCGGGACAGGGGTGTATGGCTACACCTTC. This gives the protein CASSTGTGVYGYTF.